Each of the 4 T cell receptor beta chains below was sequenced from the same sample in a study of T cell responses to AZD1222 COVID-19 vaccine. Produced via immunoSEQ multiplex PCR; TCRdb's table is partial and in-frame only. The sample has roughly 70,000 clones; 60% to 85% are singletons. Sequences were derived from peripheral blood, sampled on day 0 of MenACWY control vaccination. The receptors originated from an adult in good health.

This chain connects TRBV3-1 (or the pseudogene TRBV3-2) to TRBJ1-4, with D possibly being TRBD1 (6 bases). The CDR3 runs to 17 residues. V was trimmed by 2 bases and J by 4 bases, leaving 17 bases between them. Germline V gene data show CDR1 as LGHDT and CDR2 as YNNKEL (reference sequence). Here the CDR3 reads CASSQSPPGQSNEKLFF. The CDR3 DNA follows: TGTGCCAGCAGCCAATCACCTCCGGGACAAAGTAATGAAAAACTGTTTTTT.

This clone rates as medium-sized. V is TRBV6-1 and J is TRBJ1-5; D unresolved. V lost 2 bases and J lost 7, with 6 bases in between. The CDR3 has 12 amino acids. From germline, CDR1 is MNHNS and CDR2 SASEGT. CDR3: CASSEFWQPQHF. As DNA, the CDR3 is TGTGCCAGCAGTGAATTCTGGCAGCCCCAGCATTTT.

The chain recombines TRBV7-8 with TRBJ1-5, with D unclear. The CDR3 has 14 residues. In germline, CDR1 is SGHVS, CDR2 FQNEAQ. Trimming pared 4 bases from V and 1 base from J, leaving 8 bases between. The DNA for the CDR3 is TGTGCCAGCAGCTCCGGGGAAAGCAATCAGCCCCAGCATTTT. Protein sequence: CASSSGESNQPQHF.

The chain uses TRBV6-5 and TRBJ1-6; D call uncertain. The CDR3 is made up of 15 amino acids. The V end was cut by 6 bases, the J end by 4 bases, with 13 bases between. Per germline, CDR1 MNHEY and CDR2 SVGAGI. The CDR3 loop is CASRPQEAYNSPLHF. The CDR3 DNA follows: TGTGCCAGCAGGCCCCAGGAGGCTTATAATTCACCCCTCCACTTT.